These T cell receptor beta chains were read from a single sample in a study of blood T cell repertoires in COVID-19. Using immunoSEQ multiplex PCR, the repertoire was profiled, and TCRdb retains in-frame clones only, with some absent. This table has some 300,000 clones, 85% to 90% appearing once. Sequencing was carried out using peripheral blood. The receptors here all came from a man aged 65 to 79 with acute or convalescent COVID-19. Each CDR3 is given with its conserved first and last residue. The D gene is left open where the match is weak. The size of a clone is reported for some rows only, either as once, few or many, or as a class for expanded clones.

D gene,V gene,clone size,CDR3 length,J gene,CDR3 protein,CDR3 DNA
-,TRBV10-3,-,13,TRBJ2-5,CAISEGATETQYF,TGTGCCATCAGTGAAGGGGCCACGGAGACCCAGTACTTC
-,TRBV7-2,-,14,TRBJ2-1,CASSGAASYNEQFF,TGTGCCAGCAGCGGGGCAGCCTCCTACAATGAGCAGTTCTTC
TRBD2,TRBV25-1,-,16,TRBJ2-2,CASSDSSGANTGELFF,TGTGCCAGCAGTGACTCAAGCGGGGCGAACACCGGGGAGCTGTTTTTT
TRBD1,TRBV5-1,once,14,TRBJ1-4,CASSRDSTNEKLFF,TGCGCCAGCAGCCGGGACAGTACGAACGAAAAACTGTTTTTT
TRBD2,TRBV27,-,17,TRBJ2-1,CASSGSLLAGAFNEQFF,TGTGCCAGCAGTGGAAGCTTACTAGCGGGGGCTTTCAATGAGCAGTTCTTC
-,TRBV5-4,-,13,TRBJ1-2,CASSLDSTYGYTF,TGTGCCAGCAGCTTGGACAGTACATATGGCTACACCTTC
TRBD1,TRBV6-5,-,12,TRBJ2-7,CASSRQGYEQYF,TGTGCCAGCAGTCGACAGGGTTACGAGCAGTACTTC
TRBD1,TRBV28,-,14,TRBJ1-2,CASSPDRAGLGYTF,TGTGCCAGCAGTCCGGACAGGGCGGGTTTAGGCTACACCTTC
-,TRBV25-1,-,12,TRBJ1-3,CASHSSGNTIYF,TGTGCCAGCCATTCCTCTGGAAACACCATATATTTT
-,TRBV6-5,-,13,TRBJ1-1,CASLRAVSTEAFF,TGTGCCAGCCTGAGGGCGGTAAGCACTGAAGCTTTCTTT
TRBD2,TRBV4-3,-,16,TRBJ2-1,CASSQGLAGGNNEQFF,TGCGCCAGCAGCCAAGGACTAGCGGGAGGGAACAATGAGCAGTTCTTC
TRBD2,TRBV5-4,-,16,TRBJ2-5,CASSGGTSGSSETQYF,TGTGCCAGCAGCGGGGGGACTAGCGGGAGCAGTGAGACCCAGTACTTC
-,TRBV5-1,-,11,TRBJ1-2,CASSSLYGYTF,TGCGCCAGCAGCTCACTCTATGGCTACACCTTC
TRBD2,TRBV7-3,-,16,TRBJ2-1,CASSPPSGGAYNEQFF,TGTGCCAGCAGCCCCCCTAGCGGGGGGGCCTACAATGAGCAGTTCTTC
-,TRBV6-5,-,15,TRBJ1-1,CASAGRGRADTEAFF,TGTGCCTCAGCGGGTAGGGGCAGGGCAGACACTGAAGCTTTCTTT
-,TRBV2,-,13,TRBJ1-1,CASSAEGPTEAFF,TGTGCCAGCAGTGCGGAGGGGCCCACTGAAGCTTTCTTT
TRBD1,TRBV7-9,-,17,TRBJ1-1,CASSYSGTGDMNTEAFF,TGTGCCAGCAGCTACTCCGGGACAGGGGACATGAACACTGAAGCTTTCTTT
-,TRBV29-1,-,11,TRBJ1-1,CSVRGNTEAFF,TGCAGCGTTCGAGGAAACACTGAAGCTTTCTTT
-,TRBV2,-,14,TRBJ1-2,CASSETVNPGPTYF,TGTGCCAGCAGTGAAACTGTGAATCCGGGTCCAACCTATTTC
TRBD1,TRBV2,-,16,TRBJ1-6,CASTSGTGKANSPLHF,TGTGCCAGCACCTCCGGGACAGGGAAGGCCAATTCACCCCTCCACTTT
-,TRBV24-1,-,13,TRBJ1-1,CATSVGPNTEAFF,TGTGCCACCAGTGTTGGCCCGAACACTGAAGCTTTCTTT
-,TRBV11-3,-,13,TRBJ2-5,CASSLGAEETQYF,TGTGCCAGCAGCTTAGGAGCGGAAGAGACCCAGTACTTC
-,TRBV27,-,13,TRBJ1-2,CASSRSDRNGYTF,TGTGCCAGCAGCCGGAGCGACAGAAATGGCTACACCTTC
TRBD2,TRBV7-9,-,15,TRBJ2-3,CASSSTGLAGNTQYF,TGTGCCAGCAGCTCCACCGGACTAGCGGGGAATACGCAGTATTTT
TRBD1,TRBV4-2,-,16,TRBJ1-4,CASSQDATGVDEKLFF,TGTGCCAGCAGCCAAGATGCTACAGGGGTGGATGAAAAACTGTTTTTT
-,TRBV9,-,15,TRBJ2-4,CASSPPGTGKNIQYF,TGTGCCAGCAGCCCACCAGGCACGGGAAAAAACATTCAGTACTTC
-,TRBV23-1,-,17,TRBJ2-5,CASSPHASGDFKETQYF,TGCGCCAGCAGCCCACACGCCTCAGGGGATTTTAAAGAGACCCAGTACTTC
TRBD1,TRBV4-3,-,17,TRBJ1-4,CASSQSGTGGGSEKLFF,TGCGCCAGCAGCCAGTCCGGGACAGGGGGCGGGAGTGAAAAACTGTTTTTT
TRBD1,TRBV6-2/TRBV6-3,-,17,TRBJ2-3,CASSYGKGQGGPDTQYF,TGTGCCAGCAGTTACGGAAAGGGACAGGGGGGTCCAGATACGCAGTATTTT
TRBD1,TRBV15,-,14,TRBJ1-1,CATSRGTANTEAFF,TGTGCCACCAGCAGGGGGACAGCGAACACTGAAGCTTTCTTT
TRBD1,TRBV28,-,17,TRBJ2-2,CASSRDRGNFGAGELFF,TGTGCCAGCAGCCGGGACAGGGGGAATTTCGGTGCCGGGGAGCTGTTTTTT
TRBD2,TRBV30,-,14,TRBJ2-1,CAWTYSGAYNEQFF,TGTGCCTGGACCTATAGCGGGGCCTACAATGAGCAGTTCTTC
TRBD1,TRBV12-3/TRBV12-4,-,13,TRBJ1-2,CASSLYTGDGYTF,TGTGCCAGCAGTTTATACACAGGGGATGGCTACACCTTC
TRBD1,TRBV20-1,-,10,TRBJ1-1,CSASRGEAFF,TGCAGTGCTAGCAGGGGGGAAGCTTTCTTT
-,TRBV9,-,16,TRBJ2-1,CASSQGSSPSYNEQFF,TGTGCCAGCAGCCAGGGAAGTTCCCCCTCCTACAATGAGCAGTTCTTC
TRBD2,TRBV4-2,-,18,TRBJ2-7,CASSQRLAGGSGAYEQYF,TGTGCCAGCAGCCAACGACTAGCGGGAGGTTCAGGGGCCTACGAGCAGTACTTC
TRBD1,TRBV19,-,14,TRBJ2-3,CASTGQGRGYTQYF,TGTGCCAGCACGGGACAGGGCCGCGGATATACGCAGTATTTT
-,TRBV6-2/TRBV6-3,-,12,TRBJ2-1,CASSRIYNEQFF,TGTGCCAGCAGTCGTATATACAATGAGCAGTTCTTC
TRBD2,TRBV7-2,once,14,TRBJ2-1,CASQLAGGPNEQFF,TGTGCCAGCCAACTAGCGGGGGGGCCCAATGAGCAGTTCTTC
-,TRBV5-6,-,14,TRBJ1-4,CASSVGQLNEKLFF,TGTGCCAGCAGCGTAGGACAGTTAAATGAAAAACTGTTTTTT